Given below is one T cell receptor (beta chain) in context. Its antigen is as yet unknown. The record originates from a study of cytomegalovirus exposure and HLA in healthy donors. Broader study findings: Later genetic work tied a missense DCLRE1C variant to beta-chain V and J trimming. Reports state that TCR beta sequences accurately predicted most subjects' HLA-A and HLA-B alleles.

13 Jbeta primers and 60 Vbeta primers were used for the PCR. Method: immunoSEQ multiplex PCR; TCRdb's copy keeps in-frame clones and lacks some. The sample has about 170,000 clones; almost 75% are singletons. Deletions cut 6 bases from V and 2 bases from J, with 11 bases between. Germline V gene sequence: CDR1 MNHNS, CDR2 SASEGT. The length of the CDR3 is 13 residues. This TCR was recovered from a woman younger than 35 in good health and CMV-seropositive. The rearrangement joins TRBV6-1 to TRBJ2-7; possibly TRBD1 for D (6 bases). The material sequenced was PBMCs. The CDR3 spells CASSPRTAYEQYF. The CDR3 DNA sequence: TGTGCCAGCAGCCCAAGGACAGCCTACGAGCAGTACTTC.